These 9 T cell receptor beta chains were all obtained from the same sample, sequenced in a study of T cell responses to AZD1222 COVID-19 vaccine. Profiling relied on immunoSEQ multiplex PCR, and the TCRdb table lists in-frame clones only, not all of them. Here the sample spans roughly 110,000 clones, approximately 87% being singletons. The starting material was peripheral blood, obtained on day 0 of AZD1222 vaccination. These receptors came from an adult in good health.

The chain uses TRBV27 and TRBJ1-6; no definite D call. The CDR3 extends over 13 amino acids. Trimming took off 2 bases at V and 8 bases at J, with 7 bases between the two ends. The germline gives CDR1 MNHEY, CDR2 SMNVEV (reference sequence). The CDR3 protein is CASSLKFHSPLHF. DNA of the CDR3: TGTGCCAGCAGTTTAAAGTTCCATTCACCCCTCCACTTT.

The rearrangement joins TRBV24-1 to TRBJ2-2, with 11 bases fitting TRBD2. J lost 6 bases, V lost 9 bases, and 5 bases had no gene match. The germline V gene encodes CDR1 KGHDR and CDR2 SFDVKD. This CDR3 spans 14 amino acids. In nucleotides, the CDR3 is TGTGCCACCGGTAGCGGGAGGGTAGCCGGGGAGCTGTTTTTT. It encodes CATGSGRVAGELFF.

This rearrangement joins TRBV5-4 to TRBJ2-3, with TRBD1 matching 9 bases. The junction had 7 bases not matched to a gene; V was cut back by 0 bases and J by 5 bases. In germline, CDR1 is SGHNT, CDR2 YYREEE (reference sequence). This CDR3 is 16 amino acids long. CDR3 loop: CASSLAGGQGLDTQYF. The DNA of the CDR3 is TGTGCCAGCAGCTTGGCCGGGGGACAGGGATTAGATACGCAGTATTTT.

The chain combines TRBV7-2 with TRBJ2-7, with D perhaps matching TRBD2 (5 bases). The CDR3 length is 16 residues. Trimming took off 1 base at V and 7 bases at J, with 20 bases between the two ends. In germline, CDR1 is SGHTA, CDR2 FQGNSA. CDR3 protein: CASSLGEGRPSLEQYF. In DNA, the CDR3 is TGTGCCAGCAGCTTAGGCGAGGGTCGCCCGAGCCTTGAGCAGTACTTC.

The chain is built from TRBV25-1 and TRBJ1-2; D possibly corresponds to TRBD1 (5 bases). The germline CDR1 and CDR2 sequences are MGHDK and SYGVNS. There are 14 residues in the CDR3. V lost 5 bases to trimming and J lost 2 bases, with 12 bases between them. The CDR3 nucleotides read TGTGCCAGCAGTAGGACATCGGGGAACTATGGCTACACCTTC. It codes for CASSRTSGNYGYTF.

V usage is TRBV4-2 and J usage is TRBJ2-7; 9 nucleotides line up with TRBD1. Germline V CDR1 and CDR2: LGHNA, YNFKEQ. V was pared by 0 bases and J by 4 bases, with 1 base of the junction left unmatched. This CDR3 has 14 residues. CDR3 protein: CASSQDGTGYEQYF. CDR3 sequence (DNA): TGTGCCAGCAGCCAAGATGGGACAGGGTACGAGCAGTACTTC.

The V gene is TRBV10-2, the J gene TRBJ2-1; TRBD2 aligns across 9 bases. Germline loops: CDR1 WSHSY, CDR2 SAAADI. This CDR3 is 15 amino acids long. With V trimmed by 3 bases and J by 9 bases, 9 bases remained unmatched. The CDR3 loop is CASSDRAGGQSEQFF. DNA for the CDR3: TGCGCCAGCAGTGATAGAGCGGGAGGTCAGAGTGAGCAGTTCTTC.

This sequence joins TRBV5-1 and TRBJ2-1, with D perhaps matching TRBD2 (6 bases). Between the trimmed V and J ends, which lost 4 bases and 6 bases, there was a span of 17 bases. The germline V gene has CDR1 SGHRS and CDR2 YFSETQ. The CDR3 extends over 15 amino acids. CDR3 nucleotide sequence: TGCGCCAGCAGCGCCGGGACCTCGGGGGTCAATGAGCAGTTCTTC. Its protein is CASSAGTSGVNEQFF.

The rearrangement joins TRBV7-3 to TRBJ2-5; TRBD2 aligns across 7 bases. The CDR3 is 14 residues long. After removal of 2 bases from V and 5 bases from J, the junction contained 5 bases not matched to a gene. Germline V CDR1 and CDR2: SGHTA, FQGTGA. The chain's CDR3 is CASSLYGAGETQYF. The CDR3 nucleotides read TGTGCCAGCAGCTTATACGGAGCGGGGGAGACCCAGTACTTC.